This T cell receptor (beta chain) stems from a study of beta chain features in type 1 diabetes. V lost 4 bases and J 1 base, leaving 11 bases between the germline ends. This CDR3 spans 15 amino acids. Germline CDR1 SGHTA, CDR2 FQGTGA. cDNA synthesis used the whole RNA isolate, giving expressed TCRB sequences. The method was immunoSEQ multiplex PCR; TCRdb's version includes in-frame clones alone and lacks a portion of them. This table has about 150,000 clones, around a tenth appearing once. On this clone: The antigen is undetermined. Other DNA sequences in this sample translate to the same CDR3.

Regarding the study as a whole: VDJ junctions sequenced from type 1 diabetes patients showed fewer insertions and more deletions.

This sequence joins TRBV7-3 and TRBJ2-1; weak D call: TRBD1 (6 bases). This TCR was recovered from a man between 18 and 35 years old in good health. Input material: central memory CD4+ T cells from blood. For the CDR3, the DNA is TGTGCCAGCAGCTCCGGGACATCTTCCTACAATGAGCAGTTCTTC. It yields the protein CASSSGTSSYNEQFF. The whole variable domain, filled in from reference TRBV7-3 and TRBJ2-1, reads GAGVSQTPSNKVTEKGKYVELRCDPISGHTALYWYRQSLGQGPEFLIYFQGTGAADDSGLPNDRFFAVRPEGSVSTLKIQRTERGDSAVYLCASSSGTSSYNEQFFGPGTRLTVL.